Listed here are 16 T cell receptor beta chains from one sample, sequenced in a study of identical twins. Via MiXCR, TCRdb re-called the 5' RACE reads, giving one row per CDR3 protein. The data show hundreds of thousands of distinct CDR3 sequences, 8% to 9% seen once. These data also formed part of another study, on yellow fever vaccine responses in identical twins.

Source material: PBMCs. The receptors originated from a woman aged 18-29 years in good health.

This clonotype was seen more than once but under ten times. This chain uses TRBV6-1 with TRBJ1-1; no firm D call. The CDR3 has 14 amino acids. Trimming removed 6 bases from V and 0 bases from J, with 11 bases in between. Per the germline V gene, CDR1 is MNHNS and CDR2 is SASEGT. In DNA form, the CDR3 reads TGTGCCAGCAGCAAGGTAGCAGTGAACACTGAAGCTTTCTTT. Protein sequence: CASSKVAVNTEAFF.

CDR3 sequence reads: CASSMTSGNTGELFF. The CDR3 DNA reads as TGTGCCAGCAGCATGACTAGCGGGAACACCGGGGAGCTGTTTTTT. The chain uses TRBV7-2 and TRBJ2-2, with 9 bases identical to TRBD2. The CDR3 extends over 15 amino acids. Germline values: CDR1 SGHTA, CDR2 FQGNSA. The V and J ends lost 5 bases and 1 base, in that order; junction bases with no gene match: 2. Full variable domain (remainder filled in from reference TRBV7-2 and TRBJ2-2): GAGVSQSPSNKVTEKGKDVELRCDPISGHTALYWYRQSLGQGLEFLIYFQGNSAPDKSGLPSDRFSAERTGGSVSTLTIQRTQQEDSAVYLCASSMTSGNTGELFFGEGSRLTVL.

The genes are TRBV4-3 and TRBJ2-7, with 9 nucleotides matching TRBD1. The CDR3 is 16 residues long. Germline V gene lookup returns CDR1 LGHNA and CDR2 YSLEER. Germline trimming cut 0 bases from V and 5 bases from J; bases unmatched to any gene: 8. The CDR3 bases are TGCGCCAGCAGCCAAGATCTAGCACAGGGGGCAGACGAGCAGTACTTC. Translating it yields CASSQDLAQGADEQYF.

The chain links TRBV6-2 or TRBV6-3 to TRBJ2-1; D possibly corresponds to TRBD2 (6 bases). CDR1 and CDR2 (germline): MNHEY, SVGEGT. CDR3 size: 15 residues. The germline V and J ends were trimmed by 6 bases and 8 bases, with 20 bases remaining between them. CDR3 in DNA: TGTGCCAGCAGCCCCTCAGTGTCGGGGGTGGATGAGCAGTTCTTC. Its translation: CASSPSVSGVDEQFF.

This clonotype was picked up a small number of times. The chain is built from TRBV11-2 and TRBJ2-2, with D perhaps TRBD1 (5 bases). V shed 0 bases and J shed 6 bases, with 11 bases lying between them. This CDR3 is 15 amino acids long. The germline V gene has CDR1 SGHAT and CDR2 FQNNGV. This CDR3 reads CASSLEGSRAGELFF. The DNA for the CDR3 is TGTGCCAGCAGCTTAGAGGGTAGCAGGGCCGGGGAGCTGTTTTTT.

This clonotype has only a few counts. This rearrangement joins TRBV30 to TRBJ2-7; TRBD2 matches at 9 bases. The germline V gene encodes CDR1 GTSNPN and CDR2 SVGIG (reference sequence). The CDR3 runs to 17 residues. The ends lost 3 bases at V and 0 bases at J; junction bases unmatched: 12. The CDR3 sequence is CAWSGGRLSGSSYEQYF. The CDR3 DNA reads as TGTGCCTGGAGCGGGGGACGCCTTAGCGGGAGCTCCTACGAGCAGTACTTC.

V gene TRBV25-1 combines with J gene TRBJ2-4; D is uncertain. The V gene lost 5 bases and the J gene lost 7 bases, with 21 bases spanning the gap. The CDR3 loop spans 16 amino acids. Per germline, CDR1 MGHDK and CDR2 SYGVNS. As DNA, the CDR3 is TGTGCCAGCAGTTCATACCCGGTGGACCCGAGGAACATTCAGTACTTC. This encodes CASSSYPVDPRNIQYF. Variable domain in full (rest from reference TRBV25-1 and TRBJ2-4): EADIYQTPRYLVIGTGKKITLECSQTMGHDKMYWYQQDPGMELHLIHYSYGVNSTEKGDLSSESTVSRIRTEHFPLTLESARPSHTSQYLCASSSYPVDPRNIQYFGAGTRLSVL.

The rearrangement uses TRBV4-3 and TRBJ2-3; D gene ambiguous. CDR1 and CDR2 (germline): LGHNA, YSLEER. V shed 2 bases and J shed 7 bases, with 13 bases lying between them. The CDR3 is 14 amino acids. This CDR3 is CASSQTSTPHTQYF. CDR3 sequence (DNA): TGCGCCAGCAGCCAAACCTCAACACCGCATACGCAGTATTTT.

This clonotype showed up many times. The rearrangement links TRBV7-2 to TRBJ2-7, with D unresolved. V was pared by 1 base and J by 4 bases, with 14 bases between. CDR3 length: 15 amino acids. Per germline, CDR1 SGHTA and CDR2 FQGNSA. CDR3 region: CASSLDVTALYEQYF. CDR3 nucleotide sequence: TGTGCCAGCAGCTTAGATGTTACAGCTTTGTACGAGCAGTACTTC. Together with reference TRBV7-2 and TRBJ2-7, the CDR3 gives the full variable domain: GAGVSQSPSNKVTEKGKDVELRCDPISGHTALYWYRQSLGQGLEFLIYFQGNSAPDKSGLPSDRFSAERTGGSVSTLTIQRTQQEDSAVYLCASSLDVTALYEQYFGPGTRLTVT.

The chain uses TRBV12-3 or TRBV12-4 and TRBJ2-1, with D perhaps matching TRBD1 or TRBD2 (5 bases each). This CDR3 is 16 amino acids long. V was shortened by 8 bases and J by 7 bases, with 24 bases between the two germline ends. As DNA, the CDR3 is TGTGCCAGCTCCACCTGGACCGGGTGGGGCGGGAATGAGCAGTTCTTC. It codes for CASSTWTGWGGNEQFF.

V is TRBV20-1 and J is TRBJ2-1, with D hard to call. This CDR3 has 14 residues. CDR1 is DFQATT, CDR2 SNEGSKA, per germline (reference sequence). V was cut by 2 bases and J by 4 bases, with 12 bases left in between. CDR3 in DNA: TGCAGTGCTAGACAGGCTGGTCTATACAATGAGCAGTTCTTC. Protein product: CSARQAGLYNEQFF.

This clonotype was observed at least ten times. V and J are TRBV5-1 and TRBJ2-5, with unresolved D. The length of the CDR3 is 15 residues. Per germline, CDR1 SGHRS and CDR2 YFSETQ. Trimming pared 2 bases from V and 5 bases from J, leaving 16 bases between. CDR3 sequence (DNA): TGCGCCAGCAGCTTTTGGGTTGGGCAGGATGAGACCCAGTACTTC. The encoded protein is CASSFWVGQDETQYF.

This chain joins TRBV12-3 or TRBV12-4 and TRBJ2-5, with D uncertain. V was pared by 1 base and J by 1 base, with 13 bases between. The CDR3 consists of 16 residues. Written as DNA, the CDR3 is TGTGCCAGCAGTTTAGACTTGTCGGTTGGCCAAGAGACCCAGTACTTC. It codes for CASSLDLSVGQETQYF.

The CDR3 here is CASSRWTVNTGELFF. As DNA, the CDR3 is TGCGCCAGCAGCCGTTGGACAGTGAACACCGGGGAGCTGTTTTTT. The genes are TRBV5-1 and TRBJ2-2; the D gene is possibly TRBD1 (6 bases). CDR3 length: 15 residues. CDR1 is SGHRS, CDR2 YFSETQ, per germline. The germline V and J ends were trimmed by 4 bases and 1 base, with 11 bases remaining between them.

In its sample, this clonotype was seen a few times. The chain has TRBV4-1 and TRBJ2-3; the D gene is possibly TRBD1 (6 bases). This CDR3 is built from 17 residues. Trimming pared 0 bases from V and 4 bases from J, leaving 17 bases between. The germline V gene has CDR1 MGHRA and CDR2 YSYEKL. CDR3 amino acids: CASSQDRWGPTADTQYF. In nucleotides, the CDR3 is TGCGCCAGCAGCCAAGATCGGTGGGGGCCGACGGCAGATACGCAGTATTTT.

The chain is built from TRBV4-3 and TRBJ2-1; D is perhaps TRBD1 or TRBD2 (5 bases each). CDR3 length: 16 amino acids. In germline, CDR1 is LGHNA, CDR2 YSLEER. V was pared by 0 bases and J by 7 bases, with 16 bases between. As DNA, the CDR3 is TGCGCCAGCAGCCAAGAAGGGACCCGCGGGTTGAATGAGCAGTTCTTC. This translates into CASSQEGTRGLNEQFF.